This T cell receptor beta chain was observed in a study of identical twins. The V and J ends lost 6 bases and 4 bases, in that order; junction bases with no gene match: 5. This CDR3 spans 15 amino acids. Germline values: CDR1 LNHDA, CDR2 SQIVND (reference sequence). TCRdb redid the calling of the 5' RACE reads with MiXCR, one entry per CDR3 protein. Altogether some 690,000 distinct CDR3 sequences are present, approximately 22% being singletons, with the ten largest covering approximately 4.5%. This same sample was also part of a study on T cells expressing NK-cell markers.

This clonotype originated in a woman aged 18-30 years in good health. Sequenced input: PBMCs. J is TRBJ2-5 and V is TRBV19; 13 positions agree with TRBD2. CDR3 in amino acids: CASRGGLAGRETQYF. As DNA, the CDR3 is TGTGCCAGTAGAGGGGGACTAGCGGGACGAGAGACCCAGTACTTC.